Below are 11 T cell receptor beta chains sequenced from a single sample in a study of metastatic and nonmetastatic thyroid tumors. MiXCR was used by TCRdb to re-call the PCR reads. This table has 25,000 to 30,000 clones, roughly 15% appearing once. Prior to thyroid surgery, none of the patients had received any treatment. The specimen was blood. The receptors stem from a female donor with papillary thyroid cancer or a benign thyroid nodule (not recorded which). Some clones in this sample may be carry-over from other donors' samples.

This clone was found many times. This chain connects TRBV20-1 to TRBJ1-5; tentative D call: TRBD1 (6 bases). CDR1 and CDR2 (germline): DFQATT, SNEGSKA (reference sequence). The CDR3 is 13 amino acids. Between the trimmed V and J ends, which lost 6 bases and 4 bases, there was a span of 13 bases. The CDR3 coding sequence is TGCAGTGCAACCGGGACATCGAATCAGCCCCAGCATTTT. Protein sequence: CSATGTSNQPQHF.

This clone was detected ten times or more. The chain recombines TRBV12-3 or TRBV12-4 with TRBJ2-2, with 11 bases matching TRBD2. Unmatched junction bases numbered 7, after V lost 5 bases and J lost 2 bases. The CDR3 is made up of 17 amino acids. The CDR3 protein is CASSPSGLAANTGELFF. In DNA form, the CDR3 reads TGTGCCAGCAGTCCCTCGGGACTAGCGGCTAACACCGGGGAGCTGTTTTTT.

This clone is termed medium-sized. V is TRBV6-1 and J is TRBJ2-7; the D gene is possibly TRBD1 (5 bases). The CDR3 consists of 15 residues. The ends were cut back, 1 base at V and 3 bases at J, with 13 bases in the middle. Germline CDR1 is MNHNS and CDR2 is SASEGT. DNA of the CDR3: TGTGCCAGCAGTGAAGGGGGCGCACTCGACTACGAGCAGTACTTC. Its protein is CASSEGGALDYEQYF.

This clone was seen repeatedly, ten times or more. The chain couples TRBV15 to TRBJ1-5; no clear D. This CDR3 has 17 amino acids. Germline CDR1 and CDR2: LNHNV and YYDKDF (reference sequence). The V gene lost 0 bases and the J gene lost 2 bases, with 14 bases spanning the gap. CDR3 sequence: CATSRDIASMGNQPQHF. The CDR3 DNA sequence: TGTGCCACCAGCAGAGATATCGCCTCGATGGGCAATCAGCCCCAGCATTTT.

This clone was picked up many times. The chain is built from TRBV9 and TRBJ2-5, with D unclear. Looked up from germline, CDR1 is SGDLS and CDR2 is YYNGEE. This CDR3 has 15 amino acids. Deletions cut 3 bases from V and 3 bases from J, with 15 bases between. The CDR3 is CASSASGSSEETQYF. The CDR3 DNA reads as TGTGCCAGCAGCGCTAGTGGGTCTAGTGAAGAGACCCAGTACTTC.

This clone was picked up many times. A much larger clone lies a single base off, so this may be a read error. In the same sample, other DNA sequences code for this CDR3. V usage is TRBV18 and J usage is TRBJ2-2; D remains ambiguous. The germline V gene has CDR1 KGHSH and CDR2 LQKENI. The CDR3 covers 16 residues. This CDR3 is CASSRDIPPNTGELFF. The CDR3 DNA reads TGTGCTAGCTCACGCGACATTCCACCGAACACCGGGGAGCTGTTTTTT.

This clone was picked up many times. The V and J genes are TRBV28 and TRBJ2-2; 11 bases line up with TRBD2. This CDR3 contains 16 residues. The V gene's germline CDR1 is MDHEN and CDR2 SYDVKM. The V and J ends lost 4 bases and 6 bases, in that order; junction bases with no gene match: 7. CDR3 nucleotides: TGTGCCAGCAGTTGGACTAGCGGGCCTAACCCCGGGGAGCTGTTTTTT. Its protein is CASSWTSGPNPGELFF.

This clone qualifies as medium-sized. This chain links TRBV5-1 with TRBJ2-1, with 10 bases that match TRBD1. Germline CDR1 is SGHRS and CDR2 is YFSETQ. The trim removed 4 bases at V and 0 bases at J, leaving 4 bases unmatched. The CDR3 is 16 residues long. The CDR3: CASSAWTGGSYNEQFF. CDR3 in DNA: TGCGCCAGCAGCGCCTGGACAGGGGGCTCCTACAATGAGCAGTTCTTC.

The V gene is TRBV11-2, the J gene TRBJ2-3; 11 nucleotides align to TRBD2. The junction had 11 bases not matched to a gene; V was cut back by 5 bases and J by 7 bases. CDR1 is SGHAT, CDR2 FQNNGV, per germline. The CDR3 totals 16 residues. The CDR3 region is CASSRGTSGMSYTQYF. DNA of the CDR3: TGTGCCAGCAGCCGAGGGACTAGCGGTATGTCATATACGCAGTATTTT.

This clone showed up just a few times. The chain carries TRBV16 and TRBJ2-7; 7 bases are a match to TRBD1. The trim removed 0 bases at V and 5 bases at J, leaving 7 bases unmatched. CDR3 length: 15 residues. Per germline, CDR1 KGHSY and CDR2 FQNENV. The DNA for the CDR3 is TGTGCCAGCAGCCAATCTGACAGGGTCAGGGACGAGCAGTACTTC. Protein product: CASSQSDRVRDEQYF. Complete variable domain (other parts from reference TRBV16 and TRBJ2-7): GEEVAQTPKHLVRGEGQKAKLYCAPIKGHSYVFWYQQVLKNEFKFLISFQNENVFDETGMPKERFSAKCLPNSPCSLEIQATKLEDSAVYFCASSQSDRVRDEQYFGPGTRLTVT.

As to this clone: The junction departs from germline at one end; a sequencing error may be responsible. The CDR3 spells CANSIPVGAAYEQYF. For the CDR3, the DNA is TGTGCCAATAGTATCCCAGTCGGCGCGGCCTACGAGCAGTACTTC. The chain carries TRBV19 and TRBJ2-7, with D uncertain. Per the germline V gene, CDR1 is LNHDA and CDR2 is SQIVND (reference sequence). The CDR3 consists of 15 residues.